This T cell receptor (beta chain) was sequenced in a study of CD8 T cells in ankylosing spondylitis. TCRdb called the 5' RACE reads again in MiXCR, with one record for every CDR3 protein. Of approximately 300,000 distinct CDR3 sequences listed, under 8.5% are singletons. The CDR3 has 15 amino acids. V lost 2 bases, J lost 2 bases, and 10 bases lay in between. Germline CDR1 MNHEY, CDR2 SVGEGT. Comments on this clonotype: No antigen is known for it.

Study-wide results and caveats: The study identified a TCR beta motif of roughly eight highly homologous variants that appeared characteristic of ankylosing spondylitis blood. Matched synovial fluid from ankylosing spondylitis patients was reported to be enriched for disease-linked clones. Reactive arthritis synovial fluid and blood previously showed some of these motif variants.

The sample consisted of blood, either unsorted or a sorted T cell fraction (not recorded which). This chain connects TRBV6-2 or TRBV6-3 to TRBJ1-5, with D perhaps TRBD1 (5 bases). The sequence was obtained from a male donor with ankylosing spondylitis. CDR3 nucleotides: TGTGCCAGCAGTTACCTGGACAATCGCAATCAGCCCCAGCATTTT. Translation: CASSYLDNRNQPQHF.